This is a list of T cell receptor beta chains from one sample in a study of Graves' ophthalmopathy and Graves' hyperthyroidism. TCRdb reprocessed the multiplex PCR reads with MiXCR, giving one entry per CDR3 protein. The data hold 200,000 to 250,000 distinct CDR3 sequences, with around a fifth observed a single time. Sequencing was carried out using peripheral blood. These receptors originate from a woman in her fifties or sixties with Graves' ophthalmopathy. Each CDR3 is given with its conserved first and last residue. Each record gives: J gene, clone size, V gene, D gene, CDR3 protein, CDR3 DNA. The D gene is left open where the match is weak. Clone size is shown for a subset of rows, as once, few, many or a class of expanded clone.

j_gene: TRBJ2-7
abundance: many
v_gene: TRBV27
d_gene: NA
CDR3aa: CASSPPGGAYEQYF
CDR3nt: TGTGCCAGCAGTCCACCTGGCGGAGCCTACGAGCAGTACTTC

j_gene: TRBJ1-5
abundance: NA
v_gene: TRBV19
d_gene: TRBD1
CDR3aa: CASKERIPGQIYSNQPQHF
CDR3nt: TGTGCCAGTAAAGAGCGTATTCCGGGACAGATATATAGCAATCAGCCCCAGCATTTT

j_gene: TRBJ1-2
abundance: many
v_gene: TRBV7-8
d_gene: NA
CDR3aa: CASSELIANYGYTF
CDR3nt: TGTGCCAGTTCGGAGCTGATTGCCAACTATGGCTACACCTTC

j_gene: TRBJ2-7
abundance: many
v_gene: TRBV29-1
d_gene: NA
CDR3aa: CSVPFPSSRGTYEQYF
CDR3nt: TGCAGCGTCCCTTTCCCCTCCTCCAGGGGCACCTACGAGCAGTACTTC

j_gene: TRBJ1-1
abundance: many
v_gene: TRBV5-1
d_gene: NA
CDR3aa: CASRPTENTEAFF
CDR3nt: TGCGCCAGCAGACCTACAGAGAACACTGAAGCTTTCTTT

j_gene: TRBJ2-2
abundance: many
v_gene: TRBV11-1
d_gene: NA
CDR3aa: CASSLVPNTGELFF
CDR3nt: TGTGCCAGCAGCTTAGTCCCCAACACCGGGGAGCTGTTTTTT

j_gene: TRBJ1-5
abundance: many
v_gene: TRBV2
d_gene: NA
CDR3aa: CASNFLNQPQHF
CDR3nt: TGTGCCAGCAATTTTTTGAATCAGCCCCAGCATTTT

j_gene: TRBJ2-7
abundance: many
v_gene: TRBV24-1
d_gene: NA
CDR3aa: CATSDFGPANSSYEQYF
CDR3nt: TGTGCCACCAGTGATTTTGGGCCAGCTAATTCCTCCTACGAGCAGTACTTC

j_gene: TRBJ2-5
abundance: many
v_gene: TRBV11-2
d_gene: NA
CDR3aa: CASSPTEEETQYF
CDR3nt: TGTGCCAGCAGCCCGACCGAGGAAGAGACCCAGTACTTC

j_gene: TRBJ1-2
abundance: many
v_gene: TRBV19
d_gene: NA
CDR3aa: CASSGAPANYGYTF
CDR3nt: TGTGCCAGTAGTGGGGCGCCGGCTAACTATGGCTACACCTTC

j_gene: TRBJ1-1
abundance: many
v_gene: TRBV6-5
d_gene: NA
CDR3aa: CASVGNTEAFF
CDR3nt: TGTGCCAGCGTCGGCAACACTGAAGCTTTCTTT

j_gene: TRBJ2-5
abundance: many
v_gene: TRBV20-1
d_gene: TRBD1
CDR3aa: CSPQGQGETQYF
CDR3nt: TGCAGTCCCCAAGGACAGGGCGAGACCCAGTACTTC

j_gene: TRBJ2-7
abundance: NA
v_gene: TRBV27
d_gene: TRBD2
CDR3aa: CASSLSGTSGSYEQYF
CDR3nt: TGTGCCAGCAGTTTATCAGGGACTAGCGGCTCCTACGAGCAGTACTTC

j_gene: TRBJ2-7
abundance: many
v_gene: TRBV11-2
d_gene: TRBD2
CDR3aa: CASSTGLAGGVEQYF
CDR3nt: TGTGCCAGCAGCACAGGACTAGCGGGAGGGGTCGAGCAGTACTTC

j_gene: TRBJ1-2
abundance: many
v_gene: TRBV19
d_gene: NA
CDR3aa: CASTPQQGHGYTF
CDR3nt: TGTGCCAGTACACCCCAACAGGGCCATGGCTACACCTTC

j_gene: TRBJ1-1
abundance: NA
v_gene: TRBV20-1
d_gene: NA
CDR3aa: CSAREPGSGTEAFF
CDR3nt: TGCAGTGCTAGAGAGCCGGGGAGTGGCACTGAAGCTTTCTTT

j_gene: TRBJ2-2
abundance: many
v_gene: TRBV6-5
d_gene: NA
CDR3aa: CASRSEVLNTGELFF
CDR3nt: TGTGCCAGCAGGTCCGAAGTCCTGAACACCGGGGAGCTGTTTTTT

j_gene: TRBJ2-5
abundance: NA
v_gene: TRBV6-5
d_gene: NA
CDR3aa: CASSYGQSQETQYF
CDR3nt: TGTGCCAGCAGTTACGGACAGAGCCAAGAGACCCAGTACTTC

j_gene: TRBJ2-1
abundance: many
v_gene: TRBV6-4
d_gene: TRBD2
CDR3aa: CASSPKGLEMNEQFF
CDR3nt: TGTGCCAGCAGTCCAAAGGGACTAGAGATGAATGAGCAGTTCTTC

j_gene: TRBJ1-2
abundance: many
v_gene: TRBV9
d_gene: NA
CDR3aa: CASSAIGAPLYSDYGYTF
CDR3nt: TGTGCCAGCAGCGCCATTGGTGCCCCGTTATATTCTGACTATGGCTACACCTTC

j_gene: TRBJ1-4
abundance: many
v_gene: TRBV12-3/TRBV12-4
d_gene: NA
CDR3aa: CASSPGDGYRNEKLFF
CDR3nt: TGTGCCAGCAGTCCCGGTGACGGATACAGGAATGAAAAACTGTTTTTT

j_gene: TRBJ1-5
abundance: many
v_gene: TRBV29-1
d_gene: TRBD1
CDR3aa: CSVVRGPGKDQHF
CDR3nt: TGCAGCGTTGTCAGGGGGCCAGGAAAGGACCAGCATTTT

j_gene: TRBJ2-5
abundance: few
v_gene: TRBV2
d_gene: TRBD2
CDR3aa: CASSGGLGRETQYF
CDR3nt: TGTGCCAGCAGTGGGGGACTAGGGCGAGAGACCCAGTACTTC

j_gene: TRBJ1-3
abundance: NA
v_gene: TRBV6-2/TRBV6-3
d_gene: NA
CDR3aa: CASSYRGGTGNTIYF
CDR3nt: TGTGCCAGCAGTTACCGGGGAGGAACTGGAAACACCATATATTTT

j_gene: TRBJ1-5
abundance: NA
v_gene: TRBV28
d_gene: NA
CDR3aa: CASASGSQPQHF
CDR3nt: TGTGCCAGTGCGAGCGGTTCTCAGCCCCAGCATTTT

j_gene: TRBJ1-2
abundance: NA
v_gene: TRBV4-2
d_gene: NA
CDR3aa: CASSQDIQVNYGYTF
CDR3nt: TGTGCCAGCAGCCAAGACATACAGGTTAACTATGGCTACACCTTC

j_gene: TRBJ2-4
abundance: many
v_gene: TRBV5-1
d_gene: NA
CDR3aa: CASSSATGLGNIQYF
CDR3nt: TGCGCCAGCAGCTCCGCCACCGGCCTTGGAAACATTCAGTACTTC

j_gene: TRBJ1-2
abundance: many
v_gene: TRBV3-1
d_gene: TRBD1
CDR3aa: CASSQAGQGNYGYTF
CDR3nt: TGTGCCAGCAGCCAAGCGGGACAGGGGAACTATGGCTACACCTTC

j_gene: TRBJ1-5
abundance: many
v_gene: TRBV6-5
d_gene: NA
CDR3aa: CASSWTDSNQPQHF
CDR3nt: TGTGCCAGCAGTTGGACAGATAGCAATCAGCCCCAGCATTTT

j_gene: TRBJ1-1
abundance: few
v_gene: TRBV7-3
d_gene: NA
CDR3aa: CASSLLFGAEAFF
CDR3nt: TGTGCCAGCAGCTTATTATTCGGAGCTGAAGCTTTCTTT

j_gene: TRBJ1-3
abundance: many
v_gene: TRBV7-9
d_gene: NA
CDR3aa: CASSRTDSSGNTIYF
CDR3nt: TGTGCCAGCAGCCGGACCGATAGCTCTGGAAACACCATATATTTT

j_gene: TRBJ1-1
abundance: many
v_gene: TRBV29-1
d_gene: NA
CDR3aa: CSAGRVGTEAFF
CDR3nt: TGCAGCGCTGGACGGGTGGGCACTGAAGCTTTCTTT

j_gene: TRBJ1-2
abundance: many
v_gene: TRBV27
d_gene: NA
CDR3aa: CASTPNSDSYGYTF
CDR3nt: TGTGCCAGCACCCCAAACAGTGACTCTTATGGCTACACCTTC

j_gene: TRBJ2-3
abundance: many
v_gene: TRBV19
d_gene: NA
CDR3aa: CASSGAHTDTQYF
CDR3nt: TGTGCCTCAAGTGGTGCCCACACAGATACGCAGTATTTT

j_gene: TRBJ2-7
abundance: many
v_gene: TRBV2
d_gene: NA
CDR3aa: CASSQTSQQYF
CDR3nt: TGTGCCAGCAGCCAAACCAGCCAGCAGTACTTC

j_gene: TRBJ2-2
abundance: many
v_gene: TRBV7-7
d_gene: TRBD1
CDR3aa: CASSPRTGGHTGELFF
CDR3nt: TGTGCTAGCAGCCCCCGGACAGGGGGACACACCGGGGAGCTGTTTTTT

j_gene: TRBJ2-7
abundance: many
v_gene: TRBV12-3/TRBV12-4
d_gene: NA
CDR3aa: CASSQTVGGHSYEQYF
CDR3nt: TGTGCCAGCAGTCAGACGGTTGGGGGACATAGCTACGAGCAGTACTTC

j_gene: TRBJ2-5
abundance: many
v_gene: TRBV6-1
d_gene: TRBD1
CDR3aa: CASRGQAETQYF
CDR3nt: TGTGCCAGCAGAGGACAGGCAGAGACCCAGTACTTC

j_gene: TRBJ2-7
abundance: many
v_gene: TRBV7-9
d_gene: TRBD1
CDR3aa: CASSLVGTGGYEQYF
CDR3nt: TGTGCCAGCAGCTTAGTAGGGACAGGGGGCTACGAGCAGTACTTC

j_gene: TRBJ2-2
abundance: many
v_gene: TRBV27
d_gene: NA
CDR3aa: CASRNVGELFF
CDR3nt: TGTGCCAGCAGAAATGTGGGGGAGCTGTTTTTT